This is a list of T cell receptor beta chains from one sample in a study of cytomegalovirus exposure and HLA in healthy donors. Some clones are missing from TCRdb's copy, which holds only in-frame ones; the method was immunoSEQ multiplex PCR. Of 70,000 to 95,000 clones in the sample, less than 65% were seen once. The sample consisted of PBMCs. These receptors originate from a woman aged 30 to 39 in good health and CMV-seropositive. Each CDR3 is given without its conserved first and last residue. Each record gives: V gene, J gene, CDR3 protein.

TRBV7-9	TRBJ2-1	ASTSAGGSYNEQF
TRBV6-1	TRBJ2-7	ASMRLGGKYEQY
TRBV18	TRBJ2-7	ASSPTRLAANEQY
TRBV7-9	TRBJ2-7	SSSLGAGLSYEQY
TRBV27	TRBJ2-6	ASSFSGANVLT
TRBV5-1	TRBJ2-7	ASSSIAGLPGEQY
TRBV6-5	TRBJ1-5	ASRSGTGQQPQH
TRBV29-1	TRBJ1-5	SVSDRGQPQH
TRBV28	TRBJ1-1	ASSSTGTGMNTEAF
TRBV5-1	TRBJ1-1	ASSLGAGVNTEAF
TRBV7-9	TRBJ2-5	ASSPTGFGETQY
TRBV14	TRBJ1-2	ASSRDPQGVQGYT
TRBV7-9	TRBJ2-3	ASSSTGYTDTQY
TRBV4-2	TRBJ2-7	ASSLLGGSSYEQY
TRBV6-6	TRBJ2-1	ASRTAYNEQF
TRBV10-2	TRBJ2-3	ASSNQGATDTQY
TRBV10-1	TRBJ2-5	ASSESKGSGGVGETQY
TRBV6-4	TRBJ2-3	ASSERGGTDTQY
TRBV19	TRBJ1-6	ASSLASPGQRNNSPLH
TRBV5-6	TRBJ2-3	ASSLNVRGGTDTQY
TRBV19	TRBJ2-3	ASSPGTGTDTQY
TRBV11-2	TRBJ2-7	ASSHPWRDNYEQY
TRBV7-2	TRBJ1-2	ASNTPGTADGYT
TRBV9	TRBJ1-6	ASSFGQVNSPLH
TRBV6-5	TRBJ1-2	ASSYSRGRGYT
TRBV4-2	TRBJ1-1	ASSPSGGGTWNTEAF
TRBV9	TRBJ1-2	ASGAPGQGYGYT
TRBV7-9	TRBJ2-2	ASSRQGHTGELF
TRBV4-3	TRBJ1-2	ASSQDSGHDYGYP